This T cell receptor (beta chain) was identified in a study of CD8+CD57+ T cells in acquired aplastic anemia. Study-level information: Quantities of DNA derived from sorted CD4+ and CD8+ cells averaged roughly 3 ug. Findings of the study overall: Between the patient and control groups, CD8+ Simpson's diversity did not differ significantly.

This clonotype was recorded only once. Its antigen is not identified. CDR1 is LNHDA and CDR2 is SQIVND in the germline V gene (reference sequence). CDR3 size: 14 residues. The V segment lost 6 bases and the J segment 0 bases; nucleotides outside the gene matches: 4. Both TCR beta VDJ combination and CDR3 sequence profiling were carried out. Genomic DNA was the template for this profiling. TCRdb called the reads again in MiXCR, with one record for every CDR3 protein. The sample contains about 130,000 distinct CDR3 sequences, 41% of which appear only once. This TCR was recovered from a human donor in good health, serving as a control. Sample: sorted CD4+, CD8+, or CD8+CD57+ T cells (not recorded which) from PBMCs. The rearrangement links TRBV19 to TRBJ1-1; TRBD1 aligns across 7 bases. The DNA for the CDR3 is TGTGCCAGTAGGCAGGGGGTGGTGAACACTGAAGCTTTCTTT. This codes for CASRQGVVNTEAFF.